Listed here are 24 T cell receptor beta chains from one sample, sequenced in a study of CD8 T cells in Susac syndrome. About 0.45 to 1 ug RNA was reverse transcribed with random hexamers. MiXCR, applied by TCRdb to the immunoSEQ multiplex PCR reads, yields one record per CDR3 protein. The sample carries around 150,000 distinct CDR3 sequences, approximately 95% recorded once. Input material: CD8+ T cells from PBMCs. These receptors were obtained from a human donor in good health.

The DNA of the CDR3 is TGTGCCAGCAGCTCCTCCCCCGGGGGTCAGCCCCAGCATTTT. Its translation: CASSSSPGGQPQHF. This chain connects TRBV7-2 to TRBJ1-5; tentative D call: TRBD1 (5 bases). Germline V gene sequence: CDR1 SGHTA, CDR2 FQGNSA. This CDR3 is 14 amino acids long. Trimming shortened V by 4 bases and J by 6 bases, and 13 bases separated the two germline ends.

V usage is TRBV5-1 and J usage is TRBJ2-1; 9 nucleotides line up with TRBD1. CDR3 size: 15 residues. V shed 4 bases and J 7 bases; nucleotides not matched to a gene: 9. Germline-derived CDR1 and CDR2 are SGHRS and YFSETQ. The CDR3 sequence: CASSSTGGAVNEQFF. The CDR3 nucleotides read TGCGCCAGCAGCAGCACAGGGGGCGCGGTGAATGAGCAGTTCTTC.

The rearrangement links TRBV4-2 to TRBJ2-1; 9 bases agree with TRBD2. The CDR3 has 14 residues. V shed 1 base, J shed 9 bases, and the junction held 4 bases outside the gene matches. Germline assignment: CDR1 LGHNA and CDR2 YNFKEQ. The CDR3 protein is CASSQGASGTEQFF. CDR3 nucleotide sequence: TGTGCCAGCAGCCAAGGGGCTAGCGGGACTGAGCAGTTCTTC.

The V gene is TRBV7-9, the J gene TRBJ2-3; 10 bases line up with TRBD2. CDR1 and CDR2 (germline): SEHNR, FQNEAQ (reference sequence). J gave up 4 bases and V 6 bases, and 13 bases lay outside the gene matches. This CDR3 contains 17 residues. The CDR3 sequence: CASRPFSASGSADTQYF. The CDR3 DNA reads TGTGCCAGCAGGCCCTTTTCCGCTAGCGGGAGTGCAGATACGCAGTATTTT.

This clonotype was seen only a few times. The chain employs TRBV7-6 and TRBJ2-1, with TRBD2 as a possible D gene (5 bases). This CDR3 is 14 amino acids long. The V gene's germline CDR1 is SGHVS and CDR2 FNYEAQ. V lost 1 base, J lost 7 bases, and 11 bases lay in between. CDR3 bases: TGTGCCAGCAGCTTAGTCGGACTGGGGAATGAGCAGTTCTTC. It codes for CASSLVGLGNEQFF.

The chain links TRBV20-1 to TRBJ2-7; 7 nucleotides agree with TRBD2. This CDR3 is 13 amino acids long. Germline trimming cut 5 bases from V and 0 bases from J; bases unmatched to any gene: 4. Germline V gene sequence: CDR1 DFQATT, CDR2 SNEGSKA (reference sequence). CDR3 coding DNA: TGCAGTGCTGGGGAGGGCAGCTCCTACGAGCAGTACTTC. This gives the protein CSAGEGSSYEQYF.

The CDR3 protein is CSVTGGGDTGELFF. The CDR3 DNA reads as TGCAGCGTTACCGGAGGCGGGGACACCGGGGAGCTGTTTTTT. This chain uses TRBV29-1 with TRBJ2-2, with D possibly being TRBD2 (6 bases). The germline CDR1 and CDR2 sequences are SQVTM and ANQGSEA. The CDR3 totals 14 residues. Trimming left V 5 bases short and J 3 bases short, with 13 bases between.

The genes are TRBV28 and TRBJ2-7; 8 positions match TRBD2. This CDR3 is built from 14 residues. Per germline, CDR1 MDHEN and CDR2 SYDVKM. J lost 2 bases, V lost 5 bases, and 5 bases had no gene match. The CDR3 is CASSKRETTYEQYF. CDR3 sequence (DNA): TGTGCCAGCAGTAAGCGGGAGACAACCTACGAGCAGTACTTC.

This chain connects TRBV23-1 to TRBJ2-5; the match to TRBD2 covers 8 bases. TRBV23-1 is an ORF for which the function is uncertain. V dropped 4 bases and J dropped 2; count of bases not matched to a gene: 12. This CDR3 is built from 17 residues. CDR3 nucleotides: TGCGCCAGCAGTCCCCGGCAGGTAGCGGGATTGCAAGAGACCCAGTACTTC. It yields the protein CASSPRQVAGLQETQYF.

This rearrangement joins TRBV29-1 to TRBJ1-2; D remains ambiguous. Germline loops: CDR1 SQVTM, CDR2 ANQGSEA. Trimming left V 5 bases short and J 7 bases short, with 2 bases between. The CDR3 contains 8 residues. The CDR3 loop reads CSVPGYTF. CDR3 DNA sequence: TGCAGCGTTCCTGGCTACACCTTC.

CDR3 region: CASSPLRSNTEAFF. For the CDR3, the DNA is TGTGCCAGCAGCCCCCTCAGGTCCAACACTGAAGCTTTCTTT. V usage is TRBV7-9 and J usage is TRBJ1-1; D is uncertain. The V and J ends lost 5 bases and 2 bases respectively, with 12 bases between them. This CDR3 is built from 14 residues. The germline gives CDR1 SEHNR, CDR2 FQNEAQ (reference sequence). The complete variable domain, with remaining parts taken from reference TRBV7-9 and TRBJ1-1, reads DTGVSQNPRHKITKRGQNVTFRCDPISEHNRLYWYRQTLGQGPEFLTYFQNEAQLEKSRLLSDRFSAERPKGSFSTLEIQRTEQGDSAMYLCASSPLRSNTEAFFGQGTRLTVV.

V usage is TRBV29-1 and J usage is TRBJ2-3; 7 nucleotides agree with TRBD2. V shed 2 bases, J shed 2 bases, and the junction held 4 bases outside the gene matches. This CDR3 comprises 14 residues. Germline loops: CDR1 SQVTM, CDR2 ANQGSEA. This CDR3 reads CSVELAANTDTQYF. The CDR3 region has the DNA TGCAGCGTTGAACTAGCGGCTAACACAGATACGCAGTATTTT.

This clonotype is a singleton in its sample. V usage is TRBV4-1 and J usage is TRBJ2-1; no firm D call. V lost 5 bases and J 9 bases, leaving 8 bases between the germline ends. The CDR3 consists of 11 residues. The germline V gene encodes CDR1 MGHRA and CDR2 YSYEKL. The CDR3 protein is CASSASGEQFF. The CDR3 DNA follows: TGCGCCAGCAGCGCTTCTGGTGAGCAGTTCTTC.

The chain couples TRBV24-1 to TRBJ2-1; TRBD2 aligns across 7 bases. The CDR3 consists of 12 residues. Germline lookup yields CDR1 KGHDR and CDR2 SFDVKD. CDR3 region: CASGTLYNEQFF. In DNA form, the CDR3 reads TGTGCGAGCGGGACTCTCTACAATGAGCAGTTCTTC.

CDR3: CASSFPGTGISYEQYF. In DNA form, the CDR3 reads TGTGCCAGCAGTTTCCCCGGGACAGGGATAAGCTACGAGCAGTACTTC. The chain employs TRBV28 and TRBJ2-7, with TRBD1 matching 9 bases. J was trimmed by 3 bases and V by 3 bases; bases with no gene match: 9. This CDR3 contains 16 residues. Per the germline V gene, CDR1 is MDHEN and CDR2 is SYDVKM.

The chain links TRBV30 to TRBJ1-2; D not certain. The V end lost 8 bases, the J end lost 6 bases, and 16 bases lay between the germline ends. This CDR3 is 12 amino acids long. Germline values: CDR1 GTSNPN, CDR2 SVGIG (reference sequence). Here the CDR3 reads CAGRVFVNGYTF. For the CDR3, the DNA is TGTGCCGGACGGGTCTTTGTGAATGGCTACACCTTC.

The CDR3 loop is CSVVYSYGYTF. The CDR3 region has the DNA TGCAGCGTTGTTTACAGTTATGGCTACACCTTC. V gene TRBV29-1 combines with J gene TRBJ1-2; D unclear. The germline gives CDR1 SQVTM, CDR2 ANQGSEA. The CDR3 totals 11 residues. Trimming took off 4 bases at V and 5 bases at J, with 8 bases between the two ends.

For the CDR3, the DNA is TGTGCCAGCAGCCCGTCGGAATCCTATGGCTACACCTTC. Translated, it gives CASSPSESYGYTF. This chain uses TRBV7-9 with TRBJ1-2; D is undetermined. V lost 5 bases and J 4 bases, leaving 11 bases between the germline ends. Germline-derived CDR1 and CDR2 are SEHNR and FQNEAQ (reference sequence). The CDR3 spans 13 residues.

The genes are TRBV9 and TRBJ2-5; D may match TRBD1 or TRBD2 (6 bases each). Germline V gene lookup returns CDR1 SGDLS and CDR2 YYNGEE. This CDR3 contains 15 residues. V lost 3 bases to trimming and J lost 0 bases, with 12 bases between them. For the CDR3, the DNA is TGTGCCAGCAGCGCGGGGGCCACGGACCAAGAGACCCAGTACTTC. Encoded protein: CASSAGATDQETQYF. The whole variable domain, filled in from reference TRBV9 and TRBJ2-5, reads DSGVTQTPKHLITATGQRVTLRCSPRSGDLSVYWYQQSLDQGLQFLIQYYNGEERAKGNILERFSAQQFPDLHSELNLSSLELGDSALYFCASSAGATDQETQYFGPGTRLLVL.

V usage is TRBV12-3 or TRBV12-4 and J usage is TRBJ2-1, with TRBD2 identical over 10 bases. Trimming took 8 bases from V and 5 from J; bases not matched to a gene: 9. The CDR3 has 15 amino acids. Here the CDR3 reads CASSPPLAGDNEQFF. CDR3 DNA sequence: TGTGCCAGCTCCCCCCCCCTAGCGGGAGACAATGAGCAGTTCTTC.

The rearrangement joins TRBV9 to TRBJ2-3; D is unclear. The CDR3 sequence is 15 residues long. Germline V gene data show CDR1 as SGDLS and CDR2 as YYNGEE. V gave up 0 bases and J gave up 6 bases, with 14 bases separating them. CDR3 protein: CASSVGGNPRDTQYF. The CDR3 nucleotides are TGTGCCAGCAGCGTAGGTGGGAACCCTCGGGATACGCAGTATTTT.

V gene TRBV28 combines with J gene TRBJ2-2; no clear D. The V end was cut by 4 bases, the J end by 1 base, with 7 bases between. CDR1 is MDHEN and CDR2 is SYDVKM in the germline V gene. The CDR3 contains 14 residues. CDR3 sequence reads: CASSSIMNTGELFF. In nucleotides, the CDR3 is TGTGCCAGCAGTTCGATCATGAACACCGGGGAGCTGTTTTTT.

This chain links TRBV6-5 with TRBJ2-6, with 10 bases lining up with TRBD1. The CDR3 extends over 17 amino acids. With V trimmed by 4 bases and J by 2 bases, 5 bases remained unmatched. Germline V gene data show CDR1 as MNHEY and CDR2 as SVGAGI. The CDR3 loop reads CASSSTGTGAGANVLTF. In DNA form, the CDR3 reads TGTGCCAGCAGTTCGACCGGGACAGGGGCTGGGGCCAACGTCCTGACTTTC.

This clonotype was detected only once. The chain uses TRBV30 and TRBJ2-7; 10 nucleotides match TRBD2. The germline V gene has CDR1 GTSNPN and CDR2 SVGIG (reference sequence). The V segment lost 2 bases and the J segment 1 base; nucleotides outside the gene matches: 11. The CDR3 length is 17 residues. The CDR3 region has the DNA TGTGCCTGGAGTCTAGCGGGAGCGTCCCCTTATTCCTACGAGCAGTACTTC. Its translation: CAWSLAGASPYSYEQYF.